This TCR beta chain was captured by sequencing in a study of blood T cell repertoires in COVID-19. The overall study: Researchers got acute and convalescent COVID-19 samples from the United States, Italy and Spain. PBMCs, B-cell-depleted T cells, or T cells provided the cDNA or gDNA that made up the material.

Details on this clone: The junction departs from germline at one end; a sequencing error may be responsible.

Profiling relied on immunoSEQ multiplex PCR, and the TCRdb table lists in-frame clones only, not all of them. The data hold about 120,000 clones, with around 89% observed a single time. This clonotype was obtained from a human donor with acute or convalescent COVID-19. The donor label of this sample is uncertain. Sequenced sample: peripheral blood.

CDR3 sequence (DNA): TGTGCCAGCGGTGACAGCTACGAGCAGTACTTC. Encoded protein: CASGDSYEQYF. This chain links TRBV6-1 with TRBJ2-7, with TRBD1 as a possible D gene (5 bases). The CDR3 has 11 residues. The V gene's germline CDR1 is MNHNS and CDR2 SASEGT.